The rows below give T cell receptor beta chains drawn from one sample of a study of T cells in tumors after PD-1 blockade. TCRdb keeps only in-frame clones here, not all; method: immunoSEQ multiplex PCR. Among 60,000 to 70,000 clones listed, about 74% were seen once. Material: PBMCs, obtained after anti-PD-1 treatment. These receptors were obtained from a human donor with basal cell carcinoma. Both conserved end residues are part of each CDR3. The order of the fields is J gene, V gene, D gene, clone size, CDR3 protein, CDR3 DNA. The D gene is left open where the match is weak. Size is stated for part of the rows, as once, few or many counts, or as a class when the clone is expanded.

>TRBJ2-5|TRBV13|.|.
CASSTRFGETQYF
TGTGCCAGCAGCACTAGATTCGGGGAGACCCAGTACTTC
>TRBJ1-2|TRBV12-5|.|.
CASGLGPPFGGYTF
TGTGCTAGTGGATTGGGGCCGCCCTTCGGTGGCTACACCTTC
>TRBJ2-1|TRBV19|.|.
CASSITIANSYNEQFF
TGTGCCAGTAGTATAACGATAGCGAACTCCTACAATGAGCAGTTCTTC
>TRBJ1-1|TRBV10-3|.|.
CAISEPSSGDHTEAFF
TGTGCCATCAGTGAGCCGAGTTCAGGGGACCACACTGAAGCTTTCTTT
>TRBJ2-1|TRBV27|.|.
CASSLYNEQFF
TGTGCCAGCAGTTTGTACAATGAGCAGTTCTTC
>TRBJ2-1|TRBV27|.|few
CASGLGVNEQFF
TGTGCCAGCGGCCTGGGGGTCAATGAGCAGTTCTTC
>TRBJ2-7|TRBV19|TRBD1|.
CASSRDREAEQYF
TGTGCCAGTAGCCGGGACAGGGAGGCCGAGCAGTACTTC
>TRBJ1-1|TRBV7-9|.|few
CASVNVGRTEAFF
TGTGCCAGCGTAAACGTAGGGAGGACTGAAGCTTTCTTT
>TRBJ1-1|TRBV2|.|.
CASSEEGVYTEAFF
TGTGCCAGCAGTGAAGAGGGTGTATACACTGAAGCTTTCTTT
>TRBJ1-1|TRBV6-4|.|.
CASSEWGMNTEAFF
TGTGCCAGCAGTGAGTGGGGGATGAACACTGAAGCTTTCTTT
>TRBJ2-3|TRBV20-1|TRBD2|few
CSASSGGARFDTQYF
TGCAGTGCCAGTAGCGGGGGGGCCAGGTTCGATACGCAGTATTTT
>TRBJ1-1|TRBV5-1|.|.
CASSSLETMNTEAFF
TGCGCCAGCAGCTCTCTGGAGACTATGAACACTGAAGCTTTCTTT
>TRBJ1-3|TRBV6-1|.|.
CASSDSGNTIYF
TGTGCCAGCAGTGACTCTGGAAACACCATATATTTT
>TRBJ2-7|TRBV5-6|TRBD2|.
CASSLTTQTSGVYEQYF
TGTGCCAGCAGCTTGACTACCCAGACTAGCGGGGTTTACGAGCAGTACTTC
>TRBJ1-1|TRBV15|TRBD1|.
CATSSGTGNTEAFF
TGTGCCACCAGCAGCGGGACAGGGAACACTGAAGCTTTCTTT
>TRBJ1-5|TRBV4-1|.|.
CASSQDSQVYQPQHF
TGCGCCAGCAGCCAAGATAGCCAGGTCTATCAGCCCCAGCATTTT
>TRBJ1-5|TRBV30|.|.
CAWSEGTFNQPQHF
TGTGCCTGGAGTGAGGGGACATTCAATCAGCCCCAGCATTTT
>TRBJ1-6|TRBV5-4|.|.
CASSLAGLGNSPLHF
TGTGCCAGCAGCTTGGCAGGGTTGGGTAATTCACCCCTCCACTTT
>TRBJ2-7|TRBV4-2|.|.
CASSQDRGRRPEQYF
TGTGCCAGCAGCCAAGATAGAGGGCGCAGGCCCGAGCAGTACTTC
>TRBJ2-7|TRBV3-1/TRBV3-2|TRBD1|few
CASSHGRGYEQYF
TGTGCCAGCAGCCACGGCAGGGGGTACGAGCAGTACTTC
>TRBJ2-7|TRBV18|TRBD2|.
CASSPGGDEQYF
TGTGCCAGCTCACCAGGGGGGGACGAGCAGTACTTC
>TRBJ1-6|TRBV20-1|.|.
CSATGGSPLHF
TGCAGTGCTACCGGGGGCTCACCCCTCCACTTT
>TRBJ2-6|TRBV4-1|.|.
CASSQDWQGGANVLTF
TGCGCCAGCAGCCAAGATTGGCAGGGTGGGGCCAACGTCCTGACTTTC
>TRBJ1-2|TRBV24-1|TRBD1|.
CATSDLKGRRGPLNYGYTF
TGTGCCACCAGTGATTTGAAGGGTCGGAGGGGGCCTCTTAACTATGGCTACACCTTC
>TRBJ1-4|TRBV18|.|.
CASSPVGGTGGEKLFF
TGTGCCAGCTCACCGGTCGGGGGGACTGGGGGCGAAAAACTGTTTTTT
>TRBJ2-1|TRBV12-3/TRBV12-4|TRBD1|.
CASRGGAYNEQFF
TGTGCCAGCAGAGGGGGCGCGTACAATGAGCAGTTCTTC
>TRBJ1-1|TRBV18|.|.
CASSPLQGLNTEAFF
TGTGCCAGCTCACCACTGCAGGGCTTGAACACTGAAGCTTTCTTT
>TRBJ2-1|TRBV2|.|.
CASSLRRDASIGEQFF
TGTGCCAGCAGCCTAAGAAGGGACGCTTCAATAGGTGAGCAGTTCTTC
>TRBJ1-3|TRBV4-1|.|.
CASKMTFTSGNTIYF
TGCGCCAGTAAGATGACATTTACCTCTGGAAACACCATATATTTT
>TRBJ2-1|TRBV6-4|TRBD1|.
CASSDGTVYNEQFF
TGTGCCAGCAGTGACGGGACAGTATACAATGAGCAGTTCTTC
>TRBJ1-3|TRBV12-1|.|.
CASSPPGGISGNTIYF
TGTGCCAGCAGCCCACCAGGGGGTATTAGTGGAAACACCATATATTTT
>TRBJ2-1|TRBV19|TRBD2|.
CASSGGYNEQFF
TGTGCCAGTAGCGGGGGGTATAATGAGCAGTTCTTC
>TRBJ2-6|TRBV5-4|.|.
CASREGTGANVLTF
TGTGCCAGCAGGGAGGGGACTGGGGCCAACGTCCTGACTTTC
>TRBJ1-6|TRBV2|TRBD1|.
CASRGSGQGGSPLHF
TGTGCCAGCAGGGGGTCGGGACAGGGAGGTTCACCCCTCCACTTT
>TRBJ2-1|TRBV7-8|TRBD2|.
CASSPRTSDLLYNEQFF
TGTGCCAGCAGCCCCAGGACTAGCGATCTACTTTACAATGAGCAGTTCTTC
>TRBJ2-7|TRBV4-2|.|.
CASSLLTGTRSSYEQYF
TGTGCCAGCAGCCTCCTCACCGGGACGCGGAGCTCCTACGAGCAGTACTTC
>TRBJ1-2|TRBV5-4|.|.
CASSLEAGYGYTF
TGTGCCAGCAGCTTGGAGGCAGGCTATGGCTACACCTTC
>TRBJ1-1|TRBV27|TRBD1|few
CASSPEGQRMNTEAFF
TGTGCCAGCAGTCCCGAGGGACAGCGCATGAACACTGAAGCTTTCTTT
>TRBJ2-3|TRBV4-2|.|.
CASSQDRTVENTQYF
TGTGCCAGCAGCCAAGATAGGACCGTCGAAAATACGCAGTATTTT
>TRBJ2-5|TRBV28|.|once
CASSLTGAGETQYF
TGTGCCAGCAGTTTAACGGGGGCGGGGGAGACCCAGTACTTC
>TRBJ2-3|TRBV7-6|.|once
CASSGGVGGLGTDTQYF
TGTGCCAGCAGCGGGGGAGTGGGGGGCTTGGGCACAGATACGCAGTATTTT
>TRBJ1-2|TRBV6-5|.|few
CASSYSQREAAYGYTF
TGTGCCAGCAGTTACTCGCAGAGGGAAGCGGCCTATGGCTACACCTTC
>TRBJ1-3|TRBV4-1|TRBD1|.
CASSQGQGAGNTIYF
TGCGCCAGCAGCCAGGGACAGGGGGCCGGAAACACCATATATTTT
>TRBJ1-2|TRBV27|.|.
CASSLHTGTNYGYTF
TGTGCCAGCAGTTTACACACAGGGACTAACTATGGCTACACCTTC
>TRBJ2-1|TRBV12-5|.|.
CASALGSSYNEQFF
TGTGCTAGTGCCCTGGGGTCCTCCTACAATGAGCAGTTCTTC
>TRBJ2-1|TRBV5-5|.|.
CASSFRDGKSSYNEQFF
TGTGCCAGCAGCTTCCGGGACGGCAAGAGCTCCTACAATGAGCAGTTCTTC
>TRBJ2-2|TRBV5-1|TRBD1|.
CASSSPDRSNTGELFF
TGCGCCAGCAGCTCACCGGACAGGTCGAACACCGGGGAGCTGTTTTTT